These 2 T cell receptor beta chains were all obtained from the same sample, sequenced in a study of shared clonotypes between healthy human individuals. Assay: immunoSEQ multiplex PCR; the TCRdb copy retains only in-frame clones and omits some. The sample shows 1,100,000 or so clones, approximately 80% of them seen only once. The sequenced sample was memory CD4+ T cells from PBMCs. Subset described: CD45RA-negative fraction. All receptors derive from a man younger than 30 in good health. Some clones in this sample may be carry-over from other donors' samples.

This clone was seen repeatedly, ten times or more. The rearrangement links TRBV28 to TRBJ1-2; D is perhaps TRBD1 (5 bases). The CDR3 spans 14 residues. V gave up 6 bases and J gave up 8 bases, with 19 bases separating them. The V gene's germline CDR1 is MDHEN and CDR2 SYDVKM. The CDR3 sequence is CASRYRGTPGGYTF. In DNA form, the CDR3 reads TGTGCCAGCAGGTATCGGGGGACGCCGGGGGGCTACACCTTC.

The V and J genes are TRBV25-1 and TRBJ2-2, with D unresolved. Between the trimmed V and J ends, which lost 4 bases and 2 bases, there was a span of 20 bases. CDR1 and CDR2 from the germline V gene are MGHDK and SYGVNS. The CDR3 is 18 residues long. The CDR3 DNA is TGTGCCAGCAGTGGTTCAACCTACATCGCATTCAACACCGGGGAGCTGTTTTTT. The encoded protein is CASSGSTYIAFNTGELFF.